Listed here are 25 T cell receptor beta chains from one sample, sequenced in a study of T cell repertoires and HLA-DP antigens. Generated by immunoSEQ multiplex PCR, the TCRdb table keeps only in-frame clones and is missing some. The sample lists over 100,000 clones; 80% to 95% were seen once. Their recognized antigens are unknown. What was sequenced was CD4+ T cells from PBMCs. The receptors stem from a woman between 18 and 29 years old in good health and CMV-seronegative.

The chain recombines TRBV6-1 with TRBJ2-2, with D uncertain. V lost 7 bases and J lost 6, with 6 bases in between. Germline CDR1 MNHNS, CDR2 SASEGT. This CDR3 comprises 11 residues. CDR3 residues: CASKGAGELFF. The CDR3, as DNA: TGTGCCAGCAAGGGCGCCGGGGAGCTGTTTTTT.

The rearrangement links TRBV7-2 to TRBJ2-7; TRBD1 aligns across 11 bases. Germline-derived CDR1 and CDR2 are SGHTA and FQGNSA. The CDR3 loop spans 14 amino acids. For the CDR3, the DNA is TGTGCCAGCAGCTTAAACGGACAGGGGGCGCGATTGAACGTC. This sequence encodes CASSLNGQGARLNV.

The V and J genes are TRBV19 and TRBJ1-2; D remains unclear. Germline V gene data show CDR1 as LNHDA and CDR2 as SQIVND (reference sequence). The CDR3 loop spans 16 amino acids. CDR3 amino acids: CACQGGTVRGRYGYTF. As DNA, the CDR3 is TGTGCTTGCCAAGGAGGCACAGTCCGGGGTCGATATGGCTACACCTTC.

The chain links TRBV4-1 to TRBJ2-3, with TRBD2 matching over 14 bases. With V trimmed by 4 bases and J by 4 bases, 22 bases remained unmatched. The CDR3 is 22 amino acids. The germline V gene has CDR1 MGHRA and CDR2 YSYEKL. The DNA of the CDR3 is TGCGCCAGCAGCCGGCGGTACGTCCGAACCGGGACTAGCGGGAGAGGGGCAGATACGCAGTATTTT. Residues: CASSRRYVRTGTSGRGADTQYF.

The genes are TRBV15 and TRBJ1-2; TRBD1 aligns across 7 bases. Germline V lookup: CDR1 LNHNV, CDR2 YYDKDF (reference sequence). This CDR3 region has 15 residues. After removal of 5 bases from V and 6 bases from J, the junction contained 12 bases not matched to a gene. The CDR3 nucleotides read TGTGCCACCAGCCCCCGGGCAGGGGGGAGGGATGGCTACACCTTC. As protein: CATSPRAGGRDGYTF.

This chain joins TRBV7-3 and TRBJ2-1; TRBD2 agrees at 11 bases. This CDR3 has 19 amino acids. V lost 4 bases, J lost 5 bases, and 16 bases stayed unmatched. The V gene's germline CDR1 is SGHTA and CDR2 FQGTGA. CDR3: CASSSKVASGRKGNNEQFF. CDR3 nucleotides: TGTGCCAGCAGCTCCAAGGTGGCTAGCGGGAGGAAAGGCAACAATGAGCAGTTCTTC.

The rearrangement joins TRBV28 to TRBJ2-7; no clear D. The CDR3 has 11 residues. V was trimmed by 5 bases and J by 4 bases, leaving 6 bases between them. Germline V gene lookup returns CDR1 MDHEN and CDR2 SYDVKM. The CDR3 protein is CASSHMYEQYF. The DNA of the CDR3 is TGTGCCAGCAGTCATATGTACGAGCAGTACTTC.

The V gene is TRBV6-1, the J gene TRBJ1-4, with TRBD1 identical over 9 bases. Trimming removed 6 bases from V and 6 bases from J; junction bases left unmatched: 5. Germline CDR1 MNHNS, CDR2 SASEGT. There are 14 residues in the CDR3. CDR3 coding DNA: TGTGCCAGCAGGGCAAGGACAGGGGATGAAAAACTGTTTTTT. Translating it yields CASRARTGDEKLFF.

The V and J genes are TRBV11-3 and TRBJ2-2; D ambiguous. This CDR3 region has 14 residues. Germline V gene sequence: CDR1 SGHNT, CDR2 YENEEA. The V end lost 4 bases, the J end lost 6 bases, and 12 bases lay between the germline ends. CDR3 region: CASSSQPSPGELFF. The CDR3 DNA follows: TGTGCCAGCAGCTCTCAGCCCAGTCCCGGGGAGCTGTTTTTT.

This chain connects TRBV5-4 to TRBJ1-4; D gene uncertain. Germline V gives CDR1 SGHNT, CDR2 YYREEE (reference sequence). The V end was cut by 5 bases, the J end by 5 bases, with 13 bases between. This CDR3 has 14 amino acids. The CDR3: CASSSVGINEKLFF. The DNA of the CDR3 is TGTGCCAGCAGTTCAGTCGGAATCAATGAAAAACTGTTTTTT. The variable domain in full, completed from reference TRBV5-4 and TRBJ1-4, reads ETGVTQSPTHLIKTRGQQVTLRCSSQSGHNTVSWYQQALGQGPQFIFQYYREEENGRGNFPPRFSGLQFPNYSSELNVNALELDDSALYLCASSSVGINEKLFFGSGTQLSVL.

This clone was seen only a few times. The chain employs TRBV28 and TRBJ2-7; D gene ambiguous. Trimming left V 7 bases short and J 2 bases short, with 12 bases between. Germline V gene data show CDR1 as MDHEN and CDR2 as SYDVKM. The CDR3 totals 13 residues. The CDR3 reads CASTSRFPYEQYV. In DNA, the CDR3 is TGTGCCAGCACCTCCAGGTTTCCCTACGAGCAGTACGTC.

The rearrangement links TRBV11-2 to TRBJ2-7; 11 positions match TRBD2. The J segment lost 5 bases and the V segment lost 5 bases, leaving 8 bases of the junction unmatched. CDR3 length equals 15 residues. Per germline, CDR1 SGHAT and CDR2 FQNNGV. The CDR3: CASSAVLAGVDEQYF. The CDR3 DNA reads TGTGCCAGCAGCGCCGTACTAGCGGGAGTGGACGAGCAGTACTTC.

The chain joins TRBV4-1 to TRBJ1-2; TRBD1 aligns across 7 bases. The CDR3 sequence is 18 residues long. Trimming cost V 4 bases and J 1 base; bases outside gene matches: 15. Looked up from germline, CDR1 is MGHRA and CDR2 is YSYEKL. The CDR3 sequence is CASSLLLGTDGINYGYTF. CDR3 nucleotide sequence: TGCGCCAGCAGCCTCCTACTCGGGACAGACGGGATTAACTATGGCTACACCTTC.

The CDR3, as DNA: TGTGCCAGCAGCTTAGTCCACGGATCCTACACCGGGGAGCTGTTTTTT. Translating gives CASSLVHGSYTGELFF. The chain employs TRBV7-3 and TRBJ2-2; D remains ambiguous. Trimming pared 2 bases from V and 3 bases from J, leaving 13 bases between. CDR3 length: 16 residues. Per the germline V gene, CDR1 is SGHTA and CDR2 is FQGTGA. Based on the CDR3 plus reference TRBV7-3 and TRBJ2-2, the full variable domain is GAGVSQTPSNKVTEKGKYVELRCDPISGHTALYWYRQSLGQGPEFLIYFQGTGAADDSGLPNDRFFAVRPEGSVSTLKIQRTERGDSAVYLCASSLVHGSYTGELFFGEGSRLTVL.

The chain uses TRBV10-3 and TRBJ2-7; D not certain. Trimming took 4 bases from V and 5 from J, leaving 9 bases between them. Germline CDR1 ENHRY, CDR2 SYGVKD. This CDR3 region has 12 residues. CDR3 DNA: TGTGCCATCAGTGGGGATGGGGACGAGCAGTACGTC. This sequence encodes CAISGDGDEQYV.

This chain uses TRBV7-9 with TRBJ1-6; 11 positions agree with TRBD1. This CDR3 comprises 16 residues. Germline V lookup: CDR1 SEHNR, CDR2 FQNEAQ (reference sequence). The junction had 6 bases not matched to a gene; V was cut back by 5 bases and J by 6 bases. This chain's CDR3 is CASSPGTGGRNSPLHF. CDR3 DNA: TGTGCCAGCAGCCCCGGGACAGGGGGGCGTAATTCACCCCTCCACTTT.

This chain links TRBV6-1 with TRBJ2-1; D gene unclear. The CDR3 has 15 amino acids. The V gene lost 7 bases and the J gene lost 0 bases, with 13 bases spanning the gap. Germline-derived CDR1 and CDR2 are MNHNS and SASEGT. CDR3 bases: TGTGCCAGCACCATCGAAGGAACCTCCTACAATGAGCAGTTCTTC. Residues: CASTIEGTSYNEQFF.

V is TRBV5-1 and J is TRBJ1-2; TRBD1 matches at 12 bases. Germline V gene data show CDR1 as SGHRS and CDR2 as YFSETQ. CDR3 size: 15 residues. J lost 8 bases, V lost 3 bases, and 8 bases had no gene match. The CDR3 sequence is CASSSTGTGGFGYTF. Written as DNA, the CDR3 is TGCGCCAGCAGCTCCACCGGGACAGGGGGCTTCGGCTACACCTTC.

The genes are TRBV5-5 and TRBJ2-7; 8 nucleotides line up with TRBD1. The CDR3 extends over 15 amino acids. The V gene end was trimmed by 1 base and the J gene end by 4 bases; junction bases not matched to a gene: 7. Germline CDR1 SGHKS, CDR2 YYEKEE (reference sequence). CDR3 coding DNA: TGTGCCAGCAGCTTGACCGGACAGGGACCTTACGAGCAGTACGTC. Translation: CASSLTGQGPYEQYV.

The gene calls are TRBV9 and TRBJ1-1; D is unresolved. The CDR3 contains 14 residues. Germline lookup yields CDR1 SGDLS and CDR2 YYNGEE. The V gene lost 0 bases and the J gene lost 1 base, with 7 bases spanning the gap. The CDR3 protein is CASSVGPTNTEAFF. The CDR3, as DNA: TGTGCCAGCAGCGTAGGACCTACGAACACTGAAGCTTTCTTT. Filled out from reference TRBV9 and TRBJ1-1, the complete variable domain reads DSGVTQTPKHLITATGQRVTLRCSPRSGDLSVYWYQQSLDQGLQFLIQYYNGEERAKGNILERFSAQQFPDLHSELNLSSLELGDSALYFCASSVGPTNTEAFFGQGTRLTVV.

V is TRBV27 and J is TRBJ2-5, with 7 bases aligning to TRBD1. CDR1 and CDR2 from the germline V gene are MNHEY and SMNVEV (reference sequence). The trim removed 2 bases at V and 5 bases at J, leaving 11 bases unmatched. The CDR3 length is 16 residues. The CDR3 here is CASSLTRVGGRETQYF. DNA for the CDR3: TGTGCCAGCAGTTTAACCCGGGTAGGGGGCCGGGAGACCCAGTACTTC.

A single count supports this clone. The J gene is TRBJ2-6, the V gene TRBV18; 8 bases fit TRBD1. The V gene's germline CDR1 is KGHSH and CDR2 LQKENI. V gave up 1 base and J gave up 0 bases; unmatched junction bases: 2. The CDR3 length is 17 residues. The CDR3: CASSPRTGSSGANVLTF. In DNA form, the CDR3 reads TGTGCCAGCTCACCACGGACAGGGAGCTCTGGGGCCAACGTCCTGACTTTC. The full variable domain, in which reference TRBV18 and TRBJ2-6 provide the parts outside the CDR3, is NAGVMQNPRHLVRRRGQEARLRCSPMKGHSHVYWYRQLPEEGLKFMVYLQKENIIDESGMPKERFSAEFPKEGPSILRIQQVVRGDSAAYFCASSPRTGSSGANVLTFGAGSRLTVL.

V and J are TRBV28 and TRBJ2-5; 7 bases match TRBD2. Per the germline V gene, CDR1 is MDHEN and CDR2 is SYDVKM. The CDR3 totals 16 residues. Trimming took 3 bases from V and 1 from J; bases not matched to a gene: 8. The CDR3 spells CASSFWGGEFQETQYF. The CDR3, as DNA: TGTGCCAGCAGTTTTTGGGGAGGGGAGTTCCAAGAGACCCAGTACTTC.

The genes are TRBV28 and TRBJ1-2; D call uncertain. This CDR3 comprises 13 residues. Germline V gives CDR1 MDHEN, CDR2 SYDVKM. V shed 1 base and J shed 5 bases, with 8 bases lying between them. The CDR3 DNA reads TGTGCCAGCAGTTTATTAGTAGATTATGGCTACACCTTC. As protein: CASSLLVDYGYTF.

This chain connects TRBV2 to TRBJ2-3; 11 bases map to TRBD2. The germline CDR1 and CDR2 sequences are SNHLY and FYNNEI. The CDR3 runs to 16 residues. Trimming cost V 4 bases and J 5 bases; bases outside gene matches: 8. The CDR3 is CASSVLAGGRGDTQYF. In DNA, the CDR3 is TGTGCCAGCAGTGTTCTAGCGGGGGGACGGGGAGATACGCAGTATTTT.